The rows below give T cell receptor beta chains drawn from one sample of a study of T cell repertoires in cytomegalovirus infection. Each CDR3 protein gets one entry after TCRdb re-called the reads with MiXCR. Among under 600,000 distinct CDR3 sequences, more than 15% were seen once, and the ten largest hold roughly a quarter. Input material: CD8+ T cells from PBMCs. The receptors here all came from a human donor in good health (CMV status not recorded). Some clones in this sample may be carry-over from other donors' samples. CDR3s include the opening cysteine and the closing phenylalanine or tryptophan. Fields, in order: J gene, V gene, CDR3 length, clone size, D gene, CDR3 protein, CDR3 DNA. D genes are given only for firm matches. Clone size is shown for a subset of rows, as once, few, many or a class of expanded clone.

TRBJ2-2 | TRBV18 | 12 | - | - | CASSPGDRELFF | TGTGCCAGCTCACCGGGCGACCGGGAGCTGTTTTTT
TRBJ2-7 | TRBV11-2 | 17 | many | - | CASSLWAGATSSYEQYF | TGTGCCAGCAGCTTATGGGCTGGCGCCACGAGCTCCTACGAGCAGTACTTC
TRBJ1-1 | TRBV6-1 | 14 | many | TRBD1 | CATLPGGRGTEAFF | TGTGCCACCCTCCCAGGGGGTAGGGGCACTGAAGCTTTCTTT
TRBJ1-2 | TRBV12-3/TRBV12-4 | 17 | many | TRBD1 | CASSSRSQGPTNYGYTF | TGTGCCAGCAGTTCCCGTTCACAGGGGCCCACTAACTATGGCTACACCTTC
TRBJ1-2 | TRBV28 | 14 | many | TRBD1 | CASREEGGAGGYTF | TGTGCCAGCAGGGAAGAAGGGGGCGCCGGGGGCTACACCTTC
TRBJ1-6 | TRBV12-3/TRBV12-4 | 14 | - | - | CASSASGNRPPLHF | TGTGCCAGCAGCGCCTCAGGGAACCGGCCACCCCTCCACTTT
TRBJ2-2 | TRBV7-9 | 13 | many | - | CASSSDGTGELFF | TGTGCCAGCAGCTCGGACGGCACCGGGGAGCTGTTTTTT
TRBJ2-3 | TRBV7-8 | 19 | many | - | CASSFGGVYSTPATDTQYF | TGTGCCAGCAGCTTCGGGGGCGTTTACTCTACACCGGCAACAGATACGCAGTATTTT
TRBJ1-5 | TRBV7-9 | 13 | many | TRBD1 | CASSTGQSQPQHF | TGTGCCAGCAGTACGGGACAGTCTCAGCCCCAGCATTTT
TRBJ2-7 | TRBV7-2 | 15 | - | - | CASSLVDGESYEQYF | TGTGCCAGCAGCTTAGTAGACGGCGAGTCCTACGAGCAGTACTTC
TRBJ1-1 | TRBV11-2 | 20 | many | TRBD1 | CASSSHRGQGFSFMNTEAFF | TGTGCCAGCAGTTCCCACAGGGGACAAGGATTTTCGTTCATGAACACTGAAGCTTTCTTT
TRBJ2-7 | TRBV9 | 15 | - | TRBD1 | CASSLQDRVSYEQYF | TGTGCCAGCAGCCTTCAGGACAGGGTTTCCTACGAGCAGTACTTC
TRBJ2-1 | TRBV7-8 | 11 | many | - | CASSPAIEQFF | TGTGCCAGCAGCCCCGCCATTGAGCAGTTCTTC
TRBJ1-1 | TRBV7-2 | 15 | many | - | CASSLAWGLDTEAFF | TGTGCCAGCAGCTTAGCGTGGGGTCTGGACACTGAAGCTTTCTTT
TRBJ2-3 | TRBV9 | 15 | - | - | CASSVEGKTRDTQYF | TGTGCCAGCAGCGTTGAAGGGAAGACGCGAGATACGCAGTATTTT
TRBJ2-7 | TRBV28 | 18 | few | TRBD2 | CASRPGLGGQIGFYEQYF | TGTGCCAGCAGGCCGGGACTAGGCGGCCAAATTGGCTTCTACGAGCAGTACTTC
TRBJ1-1 | TRBV11-2 | 16 | many | - | CASTLWGPGENTEAFF | TGTGCCAGCACCCTGTGGGGGCCAGGCGAGAACACTGAAGCTTTCTTT
TRBJ2-1 | TRBV28 | 16 | few | - | CASSFSGLSSYNEQFF | TGTGCCAGCAGTTTTTCAGGGCTGAGCTCCTACAATGAGCAGTTCTTC
TRBJ1-2 | TRBV19 | 11 | few | - | CASISGIGYTF | TGTGCCAGTATTTCCGGGATTGGCTACACCTTC
TRBJ1-1 | TRBV14 | 17 | - | TRBD1 | CASSQTRGVGLNTEAFF | TGTGCCAGCAGCCAAACCAGGGGGGTGGGACTCAACACTGAAGCTTTCTTT
TRBJ2-6 | TRBV28 | 18 | few | - | CASSLSPPGLSGANVLTF | TGTGCCAGCAGCCTTTCCCCCCCAGGCCTCTCTGGGGCCAACGTCCTGACTTTC
TRBJ2-7 | TRBV28 | 12 | - | - | CASSLIRSEQYF | TGTGCCAGCAGTTTAATTAGGTCGGAGCAGTACTTC
TRBJ1-2 | TRBV27 | 14 | few | - | CASSPPRSNYGYTF | TGTGCCAGCAGCCCCCCGAGGAGTAACTATGGCTACACCTTC
TRBJ1-3 | TRBV5-6 | 16 | few | - | CASSLDLGFSGNTIYF | TGTGCCAGCAGCTTGGATCTAGGGTTCTCTGGAAACACCATATATTTT
TRBJ2-1 | TRBV28 | 16 | - | TRBD2 | CASSALAGGVYNEQFF | TGTGCCAGCAGTGCCCTAGCGGGAGGGGTCTACAATGAGCAGTTCTTC
TRBJ2-1 | TRBV28 | 13 | many | - | CASRPRGRNEQFF | TGTGCCAGCAGACCCAGGGGTAGGAATGAGCAGTTCTTC
TRBJ1-6 | TRBV2 | 15 | many | - | CASTLTGGHNSPLHF | TGTGCCAGCACCCTAACGGGGGGCCATAATTCACCCCTCCACTTT
TRBJ2-1 | TRBV4-1 | 17 | few | TRBD2 | CASSQVPSGEPYNEQFF | TGCGCCAGCAGCCAGGTGCCTAGCGGGGAGCCCTACAATGAGCAGTTCTTC
TRBJ2-3 | TRBV12-3/TRBV12-4 | 15 | many | - | CASSSPGQPTDTQYF | TGTGCCAGCAGTTCACCGGGGCAACCCACAGATACGCAGTATTTT
TRBJ2-2 | TRBV7-9 | 15 | few | - | CASSYEGLGNGELFF | TGTGCCAGCAGCTACGAAGGACTTGGGAACGGGGAGCTGTTTTTT
TRBJ2-5 | TRBV28 | 19 | - | TRBD2 | CASSLQRGGTSGRRETQYF | TGTGCCAGCAGTCTTCAGCGAGGAGGGACTAGCGGGAGGCGGGAGACCCAGTACTTC
TRBJ2-1 | TRBV9 | 15 | few | TRBD2 | CASSVEGTRRNEQFF | TGTGCCAGCAGCGTAGAAGGGACTAGGAGAAATGAGCAGTTCTTC
TRBJ2-1 | TRBV4-1 | 16 | many | TRBD1 | CASSLFRGNSYNEQFF | TGCGCCAGCAGTCTCTTCAGGGGGAACTCCTACAATGAGCAGTTCTTC
TRBJ1-1 | TRBV4-1 | 16 | - | - | CASSQDPGRRNTEAFF | TGCGCCAGCAGCCAAGATCCCGGCCGCCGGAACACTGAAGCTTTCTTT
TRBJ1-1 | TRBV11-2 | 13 | many | - | CASSLEQGGEAFF | TGTGCCAGCAGCTTGGAACAGGGTGGGGAAGCTTTCTTT
TRBJ2-3 | TRBV7-2 | 16 | many | TRBD2 | CASSISGRAVPDTQYF | TGTGCCAGCAGCATTAGCGGGAGGGCCGTCCCAGATACGCAGTATTTT
TRBJ1-3 | TRBV5-6 | 11 | - | - | CASSLGRTIYF | TGTGCCAGCAGCTTGGGGAGGACCATATATTTT
TRBJ2-7 | TRBV25-1 | 14 | few | TRBD2 | CASSVGLAAGEQYF | TGTGCCAGCAGTGTGGGACTAGCGGCGGGGGAGCAGTACTTC
TRBJ1-1 | TRBV6-5 | 14 | many | - | CASSYSMRGTEAFF | TGTGCCAGCAGTTACTCGATGCGGGGAACTGAAGCTTTCTTT
TRBJ1-1 | TRBV5-1 | 14 | - | TRBD1 | CASSQGQLATEAFF | TGCGCCAGCAGCCAGGGACAGTTAGCCACTGAAGCTTTCTTT
TRBJ1-1 | TRBV28 | 14 | many | - | CASSSAGRKGEAFF | TGTGCCAGCAGCTCCGCGGGGCGCAAGGGTGAAGCTTTCTTT
TRBJ2-3 | TRBV2 | 15 | - | - | CASRRLVGSTDTQYF | TGTGCCAGCAGGAGGCTAGTGGGGAGCACAGATACGCAGTATTTT
TRBJ2-1 | TRBV12-3/TRBV12-4 | 16 | few | - | CASRRRSGAKYNEQFF | TGTGCCAGCAGGCGAAGGTCGGGGGCCAAGTACAATGAGCAGTTCTTC
TRBJ2-7 | TRBV20-1 | 14 | - | TRBD2 | CSAPLADHPYEQYF | TGCAGTGCTCCCCTAGCGGACCACCCCTACGAGCAGTACTTC
TRBJ2-7 | TRBV2 | 16 | few | - | CASSFSRDASSYEQYF | TGTGCCAGCAGTTTCTCCCGGGACGCAAGCTCCTACGAGCAGTACTTC
TRBJ2-7 | TRBV28 | 15 | few | TRBD2 | CASSLAGEGIYEQYF | TGTGCCAGCAGTTTAGCGGGAGAGGGCATCTACGAGCAGTACTTC
TRBJ2-2 | TRBV3-1 | 16 | few | - | CASSQGMGRLTGELFF | TGTGCCAGCAGCCAAGGGATGGGGCGGCTCACCGGGGAGCTGTTTTTT
TRBJ1-1 | TRBV5-1 | 13 | - | - | CASSLVGGGEAFF | TGCGCCAGCAGCTTGGTCGGGGGAGGTGAAGCTTTCTTT
TRBJ2-4 | TRBV20-1 | 16 | few | - | CSAKGRRDPSKNIQYF | TGCAGTGCCAAAGGCCGGCGCGACCCGTCAAAAAACATTCAGTACTTC
TRBJ1-2 | TRBV2 | 11 | many | TRBD1 | CARQGIYGYTF | TGTGCCAGACAGGGGATCTATGGCTACACCTTC
TRBJ2-3 | TRBV18 | 16 | - | TRBD2 | CASSGLAGATPDTQYF | TGTGCCAGCTCGGGACTAGCGGGAGCCACTCCAGATACGCAGTATTTT
TRBJ2-3 | TRBV6-6 | 18 | - | TRBD2 | CASSYDLSGSLRSDTQYF | TGTGCCAGCAGTTACGATCTTAGCGGGAGCTTGAGGTCAGATACGCAGTATTTT
TRBJ2-5 | TRBV5-1 | 15 | - | TRBD2 | CASSFLLAEQETQYF | TGCGCCAGCAGCTTCCTACTAGCGGAACAAGAGACCCAGTACTTC
TRBJ2-7 | TRBV29-1 | 13 | - | TRBD2 | CSVEGLANYEQYF | TGCAGCGTTGAAGGACTAGCGAACTACGAGCAGTACTTC
TRBJ2-7 | TRBV7-2 | 12 | many | - | CASSEGTYEQYF | TGTGCCAGCAGCGAAGGTACCTACGAGCAGTACTTC
TRBJ2-7 | TRBV27 | 12 | once | - | CASRGEFYEQYF | TGTGCCAGCAGGGGGGAGTTCTACGAGCAGTACTTC
TRBJ2-1 | TRBV10-3 | 13 | few | TRBD2 | CAIASGSSNEQFF | TGTGCCATCGCTAGCGGTAGTTCGAATGAGCAGTTCTTC
TRBJ2-1 | TRBV27 | 14 | few | TRBD2 | CASSFARGDDEQFF | TGTGCCAGCAGTTTCGCTCGGGGGGACGATGAGCAGTTCTTC